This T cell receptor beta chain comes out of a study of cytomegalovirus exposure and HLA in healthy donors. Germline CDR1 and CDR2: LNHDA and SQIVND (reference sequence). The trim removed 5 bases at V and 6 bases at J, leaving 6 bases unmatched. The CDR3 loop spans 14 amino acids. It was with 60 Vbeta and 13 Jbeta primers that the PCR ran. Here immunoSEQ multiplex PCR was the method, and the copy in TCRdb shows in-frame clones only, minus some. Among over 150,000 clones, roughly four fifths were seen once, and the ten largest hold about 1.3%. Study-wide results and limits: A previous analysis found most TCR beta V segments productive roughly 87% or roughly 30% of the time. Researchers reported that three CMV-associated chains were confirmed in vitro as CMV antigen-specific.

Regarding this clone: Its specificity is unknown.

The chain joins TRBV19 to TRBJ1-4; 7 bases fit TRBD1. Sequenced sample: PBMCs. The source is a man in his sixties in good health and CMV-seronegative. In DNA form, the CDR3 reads TGTGCCAGTAGTCTCAGGGGGGCGGATGAAAAACTGTTTTTT. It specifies CASSLRGADEKLFF. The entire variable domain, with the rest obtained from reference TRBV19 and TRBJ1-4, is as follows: DGGITQSPKYLFRKEGQNVTLSCEQNLNHDAMYWYRQDPGQGLRLIYYSQIVNDFQKGDIAEGYSVSREKKESFPLTVTSAQKNPTAFYLCASSLRGADEKLFFGSGTQLSVL.